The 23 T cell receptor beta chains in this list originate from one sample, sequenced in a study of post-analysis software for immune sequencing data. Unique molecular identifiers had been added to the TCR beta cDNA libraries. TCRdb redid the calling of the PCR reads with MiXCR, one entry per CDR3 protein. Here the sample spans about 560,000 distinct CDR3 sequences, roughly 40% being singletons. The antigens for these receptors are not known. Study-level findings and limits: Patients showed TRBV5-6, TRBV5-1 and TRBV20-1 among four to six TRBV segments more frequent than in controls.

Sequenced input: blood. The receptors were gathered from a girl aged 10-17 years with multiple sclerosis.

CDR3 sequence (DNA): TGTGCCAGCAGTACTGACAGAGCAACTAATGAAAAACTGTTTTTT. Amino acid sequence: CASSTDRATNEKLFF. The rearrangement links TRBV12-3 or TRBV12-4 to TRBJ1-4; D may be TRBD1 (5 bases). Deletions cut 5 bases from V and 0 bases from J, with 10 bases between. This CDR3 region has 15 residues.

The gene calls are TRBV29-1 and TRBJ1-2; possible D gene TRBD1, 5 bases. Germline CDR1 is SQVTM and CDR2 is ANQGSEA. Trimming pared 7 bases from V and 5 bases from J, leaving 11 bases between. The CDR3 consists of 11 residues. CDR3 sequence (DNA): TGCAGCGCCGGGGACGAGTATGGCTACACCTTC. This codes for CSAGDEYGYTF.

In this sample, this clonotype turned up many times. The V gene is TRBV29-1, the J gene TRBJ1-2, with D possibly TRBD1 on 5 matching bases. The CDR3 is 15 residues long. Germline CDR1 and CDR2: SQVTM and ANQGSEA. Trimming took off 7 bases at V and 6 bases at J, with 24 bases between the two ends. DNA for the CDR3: TGCAGCGCCGCTGGGTCGGGGGGATACGAAAATGGCTACACCTTC. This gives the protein CSAAGSGGYENGYTF. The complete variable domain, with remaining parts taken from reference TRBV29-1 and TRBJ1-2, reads SAVISQKPSRDICQRGTSLTIQCQVDSQVTMMFWYRQQPGQSLTLIATANQGSEATYESGFVIDKFPISRPNLTFSTLTVSNMSPEDSSIYLCSAAGSGGYENGYTFGSGTRLTVV.

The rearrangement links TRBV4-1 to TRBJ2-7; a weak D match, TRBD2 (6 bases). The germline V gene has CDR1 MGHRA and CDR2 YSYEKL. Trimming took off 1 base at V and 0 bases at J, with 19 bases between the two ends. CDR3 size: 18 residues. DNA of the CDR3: TGCGCCAGCAGCCAAGCTAAGGTTAGCGGCTTCTACTCCTACGAGCAGTACTTC. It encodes CASSQAKVSGFYSYEQYF.

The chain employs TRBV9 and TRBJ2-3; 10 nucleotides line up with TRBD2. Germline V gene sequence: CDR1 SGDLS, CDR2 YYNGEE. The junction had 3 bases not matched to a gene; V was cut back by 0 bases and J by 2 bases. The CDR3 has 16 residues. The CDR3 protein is CASSVEGLAVTDTQYF. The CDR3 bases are TGTGCCAGCAGCGTAGAAGGACTAGCGGTCACAGATACGCAGTATTTT. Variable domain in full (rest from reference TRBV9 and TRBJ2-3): DSGVTQTPKHLITATGQRVTLRCSPRSGDLSVYWYQQSLDQGLQFLIQYYNGEERAKGNILERFSAQQFPDLHSELNLSSLELGDSALYFCASSVEGLAVTDTQYFGPGTRLTVL.

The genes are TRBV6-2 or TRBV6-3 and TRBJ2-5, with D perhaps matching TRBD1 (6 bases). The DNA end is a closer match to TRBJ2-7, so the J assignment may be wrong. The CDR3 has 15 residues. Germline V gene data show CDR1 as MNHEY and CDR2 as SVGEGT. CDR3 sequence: CASRDWTETYYEQYF. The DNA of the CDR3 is TGTGCCAGCAGAGATTGGACAGAGACATATTACGAGCAGTACTTC.

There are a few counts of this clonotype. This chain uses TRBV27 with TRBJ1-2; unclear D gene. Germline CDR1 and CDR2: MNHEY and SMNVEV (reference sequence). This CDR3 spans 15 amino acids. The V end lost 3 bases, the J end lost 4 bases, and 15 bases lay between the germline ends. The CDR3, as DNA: TGTGCCAGCAGTTTGTATGCCGGGGTTACCTATGGCTACACCTTC. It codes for CASSLYAGVTYGYTF.

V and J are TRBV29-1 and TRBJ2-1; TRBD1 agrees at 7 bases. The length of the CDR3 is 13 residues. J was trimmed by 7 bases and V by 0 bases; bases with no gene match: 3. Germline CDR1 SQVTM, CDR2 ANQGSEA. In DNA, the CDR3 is TGCAGCGTTGAAGAGACAGGGCGGAATGAGCAGTTCTTC. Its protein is CSVEETGRNEQFF.

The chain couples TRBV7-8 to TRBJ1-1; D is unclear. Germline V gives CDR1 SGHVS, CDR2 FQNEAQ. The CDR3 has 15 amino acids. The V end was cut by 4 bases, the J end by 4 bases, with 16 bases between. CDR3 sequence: CASSWWRTSATEAFF. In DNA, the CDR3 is TGTGCCAGCAGCTGGTGGCGGACGAGTGCCACTGAAGCTTTCTTT.

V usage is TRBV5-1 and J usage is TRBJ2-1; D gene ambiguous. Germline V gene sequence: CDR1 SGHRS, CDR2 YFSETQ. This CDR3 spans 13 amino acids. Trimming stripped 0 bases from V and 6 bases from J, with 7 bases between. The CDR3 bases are TGCGCCAGCAGCTTGGGGTCCGTCAATGAGCAGTTCTTC. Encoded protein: CASSLGSVNEQFF.

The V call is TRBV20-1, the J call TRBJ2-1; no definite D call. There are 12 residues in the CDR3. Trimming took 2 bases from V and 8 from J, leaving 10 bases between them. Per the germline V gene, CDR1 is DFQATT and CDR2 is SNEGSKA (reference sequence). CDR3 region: CSARTNGYEQFF. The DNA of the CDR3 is TGCAGTGCTAGAACAAATGGTTATGAGCAGTTCTTC.

The CDR3 sequence is CASSFRRFSSLYF. The CDR3 DNA reads as TGTGCCAGCAGTTTCAGGCGGTTCAGTTCGCTGTACTTC. The V gene is TRBV27, the J gene TRBJ2-5; D gene unclear. The germline CDR1 and CDR2 sequences are MNHEY and SMNVEV (reference sequence). Trimming removed 3 bases at V and 13 bases at J, with 18 bases between. The CDR3 has 13 residues.

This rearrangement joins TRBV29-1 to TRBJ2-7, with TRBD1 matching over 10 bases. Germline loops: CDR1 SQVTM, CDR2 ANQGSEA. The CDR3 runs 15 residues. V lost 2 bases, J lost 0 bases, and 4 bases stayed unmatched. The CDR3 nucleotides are TGCAGCGTTGAAAGGGACAGGGGAAGCTCCTACGAGCAGTACTTC. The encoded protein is CSVERDRGSSYEQYF.

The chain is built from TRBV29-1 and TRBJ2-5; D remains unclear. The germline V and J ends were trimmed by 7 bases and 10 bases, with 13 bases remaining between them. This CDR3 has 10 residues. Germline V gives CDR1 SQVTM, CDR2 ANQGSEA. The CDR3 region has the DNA TGCAGCGGTGACCAAGGGATCCAGTACTTC. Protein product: CSGDQGIQYF.

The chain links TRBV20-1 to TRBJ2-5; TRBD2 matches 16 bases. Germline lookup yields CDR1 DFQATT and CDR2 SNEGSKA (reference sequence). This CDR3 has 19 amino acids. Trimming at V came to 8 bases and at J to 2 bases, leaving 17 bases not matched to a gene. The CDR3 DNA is TGCAGTTCCTTCCCACATTCCCCGGGACTAGCGGGGGGGCAAGAGACCCAGTACTTC. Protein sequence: CSSFPHSPGLAGGQETQYF.

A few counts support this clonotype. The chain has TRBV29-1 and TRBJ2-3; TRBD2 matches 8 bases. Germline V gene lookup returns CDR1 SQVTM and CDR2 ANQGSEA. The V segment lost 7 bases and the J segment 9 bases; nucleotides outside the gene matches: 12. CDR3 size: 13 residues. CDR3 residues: CSAEGSGEITQYF. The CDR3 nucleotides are TGCAGCGCCGAGGGTAGCGGGGAGATAACGCAGTATTTT.

For the CDR3, the DNA is TGCAGTGCCTGGTTCGGACTCGTCCAAGAGACCCAGTACTTC. The encoded protein is CSAWFGLVQETQYF. This rearrangement joins TRBV20-1 to TRBJ2-5; a weak D match, TRBD2 (5 bases). The V and J ends lost 6 bases and 1 base respectively, with 15 bases between them. Germline CDR1 reads DFQATT; CDR2 reads SNEGSKA (reference sequence). The CDR3 length is 14 residues.

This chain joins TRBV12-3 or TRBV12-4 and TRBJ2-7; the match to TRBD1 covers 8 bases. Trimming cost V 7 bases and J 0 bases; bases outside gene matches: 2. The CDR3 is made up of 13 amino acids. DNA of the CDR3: TGTGCCAGCAAAACAGGGGGCTCCTACGAGCAGTACTTC. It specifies CASKTGGSYEQYF.

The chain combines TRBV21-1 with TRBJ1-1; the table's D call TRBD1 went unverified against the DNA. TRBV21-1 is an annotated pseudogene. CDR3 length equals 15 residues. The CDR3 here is CASSAYRGSNTEVFF. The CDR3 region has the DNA TGTGCCAGCAGTGCCTACAGGGGATCGAACACTGAAGTTTTCTTT.

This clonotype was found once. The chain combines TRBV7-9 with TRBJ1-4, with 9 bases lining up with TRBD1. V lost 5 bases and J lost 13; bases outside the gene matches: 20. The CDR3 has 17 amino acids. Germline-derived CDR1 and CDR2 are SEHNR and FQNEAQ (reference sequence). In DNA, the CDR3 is TGTGCCAGCAGCCTCAAGGACAGGGGCCGATCTCCCTTTGGACTGTTTTTT. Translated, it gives CASSLKDRGRSPFGLFF. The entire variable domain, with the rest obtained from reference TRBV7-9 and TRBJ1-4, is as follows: DTGVSQNPRHKITKRGQNVTFRCDPISEHNRLYWYRQTLGQGPEFLTYFQNEAQLEKSRLLSDRFSAERPKGSFSTLEIQRTEQGDSAMYLCASSLKDRGRSPFGLFFGSGTQLSVL.

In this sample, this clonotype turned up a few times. The CDR3 DNA is TGTGCCAGCAGTTTAAGAGGGACCCGGTCGGCGGGAGGAGGAGAGACCCAGTACTTC. Translating it yields CASSLRGTRSAGGGETQYF. V gene TRBV12-3 or TRBV12-4 combines with J gene TRBJ2-5, with 8 bases matching TRBD2. This CDR3 spans 19 amino acids. V lost 2 bases to trimming and J lost 4 bases; unmatched junction nucleotides: 18.

Here the CDR3 reads CASKPRIPTGTGLEKLFF. DNA for the CDR3: TGCGCCAGCAAGCCCCGGATACCCACCGGGACGGGGTTAGAAAAACTGTTTTTT. V and J are TRBV4-1 and TRBJ1-4, with D possibly TRBD1 on 5 matching bases. Trimming pared 7 bases from V and 8 bases from J, leaving 29 bases between. The CDR3 has 18 amino acids. In germline, CDR1 is MGHRA, CDR2 YSYEKL.

This chain's CDR3 is CASSLQIAYEQYF. The CDR3 nucleotides read TGTGCCAGCAGTTTACAGATTGCCTACGAGCAGTACTTC. V usage is TRBV28 and J usage is TRBJ2-7; D gene uncertain. This CDR3 is built from 13 residues. The V end was cut by 2 bases, the J end by 2 bases, with 7 bases between. Germline V CDR1 and CDR2: MDHEN, SYDVKM.